These T cell receptor beta chains were read from a single sample in a study of cytotoxic CD8 clonotypes in ibrutinib-treated CLL. The repertoire was sequenced with immunoSEQ multiplex PCR; TCRdb's copy has only in-frame clones and lacks some. The table lists just under 70,000 clones, about 63% of them singletons, with approximately 6.2% in the top ten. This specimen consisted of PBMCs, obtained after 12 months of ibrutinib treatment. The source is a human donor with chronic lymphocytic leukemia. Each CDR3 is given with its conserved first and last residue. The order of the fields is V gene, J gene, CDR3 length, CDR3 protein.

TRBV4-3	TRBJ2-1	16	CASSQDPGGLYNEQFF
TRBV18	TRBJ2-1	17	CASSPRRGTGIGGEQFF
TRBV5-6	TRBJ2-5	13	CASSLLGGETQYF
TRBV7-2	TRBJ1-2	14	CASKADSSGYGYTF
TRBV9	TRBJ2-1	12	CASSYGTNEQFF
TRBV6-6	TRBJ1-1	15	CASSYAGGRYAEAFF
TRBV7-2	TRBJ1-3	14	CASSVQGAGNTIYF
TRBV10-3	TRBJ2-3	13	CATRVGGTDTQYF
TRBV9	TRBJ1-6	15	CASSDSPGVGSPLHF
TRBV19	TRBJ1-5	14	CASSFWDSQQPQHF
TRBV7-9	TRBJ2-5	16	CASSIDSVKSGETQYF
TRBV28	TRBJ2-6	15	CASSQGSSGANVLTF
TRBV11-2	TRBJ2-5	14	CASSRREKQETQYF
TRBV28	TRBJ1-2	13	CASETDRGYGYTF
TRBV7-6	TRBJ1-3	15	CASSLRAADGNTIYF
TRBV7-3	TRBJ2-1	13	CASSLDRDHEQFF
TRBV30	TRBJ2-2	13	CAWSVVGAGELFF
TRBV9	TRBJ1-1	17	CASSPGGQLGQIVEAFF
TRBV5-1	TRBJ1-6	15	CASSLVQGYNSPLHF
TRBV4-3	TRBJ1-6	16	CASSQTAGTENSPLHF
TRBV19	TRBJ1-1	15	CASSPQRGHSTEAFF
TRBV5-1	TRBJ1-2	13	CASIPPGGYGYTF
TRBV6-5	TRBJ2-3	15	CASSPTSGRRDTQYF
TRBV5-4	TRBJ1-5	13	CASRRTGPQPQHF
TRBV5-6	TRBJ2-4	15	CASSLFRLAKNIQYF
TRBV6-1	TRBJ1-2	13	CASSEDSPYGYTF
TRBV6-1	TRBJ1-3	16	CASSVSFRGSGNTIYF
TRBV9	TRBJ1-2	14	CASSASGGLRGYTF
TRBV7-2	TRBJ2-3	15	CASSSQRGGVDTQYF
TRBV29-1	TRBJ1-3	12	CSARQGGNTIYF
TRBV7-9	TRBJ2-4	13	CASTLDSSYIQYF
TRBV5-4	TRBJ1-2	12	CASSSGTYGYTF
TRBV5-1	TRBJ2-2	16	CASSLGSTQGTGELFF
TRBV6-6	TRBJ2-3	15	CASRGQGTGTDTQYF
TRBV19	TRBJ2-3	15	CASSMGGASTDTQYF
TRBV7-6	TRBJ1-1	13	CASSSQPNTEAFF
TRBV10-3	TRBJ2-3	13	CAISGGTEDTQYF
TRBV6-1	TRBJ2-7	12	CASLGNPYEQYF
TRBV6-1	TRBJ1-4	20	CASSEARQVHTGGTNEKLFF
TRBV18	TRBJ2-5	16	CASSLDRRNRQETQYF